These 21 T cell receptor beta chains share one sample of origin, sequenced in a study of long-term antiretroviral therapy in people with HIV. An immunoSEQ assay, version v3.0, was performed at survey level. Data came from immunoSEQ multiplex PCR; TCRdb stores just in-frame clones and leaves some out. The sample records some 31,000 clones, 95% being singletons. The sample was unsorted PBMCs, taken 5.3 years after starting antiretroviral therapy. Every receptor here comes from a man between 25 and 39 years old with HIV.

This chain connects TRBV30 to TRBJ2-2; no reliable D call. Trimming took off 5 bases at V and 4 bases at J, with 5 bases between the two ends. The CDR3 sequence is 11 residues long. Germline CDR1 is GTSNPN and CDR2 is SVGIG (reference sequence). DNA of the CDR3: TGTGCCTGGTATAGCACCGGGGAGCTGTTTTTT. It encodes CAWYSTGELFF.

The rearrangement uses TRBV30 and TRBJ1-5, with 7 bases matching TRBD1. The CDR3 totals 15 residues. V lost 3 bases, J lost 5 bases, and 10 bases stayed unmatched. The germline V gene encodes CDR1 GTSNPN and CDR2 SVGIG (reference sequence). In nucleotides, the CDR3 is TGTGCCTGGAGAGAACAGGGGCGCTCATATCAGCCCCAGCATTTT. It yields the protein CAWREQGRSYQPQHF.

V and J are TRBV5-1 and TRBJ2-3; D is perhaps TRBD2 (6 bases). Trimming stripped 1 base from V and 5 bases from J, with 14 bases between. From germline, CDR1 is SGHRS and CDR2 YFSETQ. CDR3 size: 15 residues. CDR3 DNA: TGCGCCAGCAGCTTGAGTCAGCAAGCGGGAGATACGCAGTATTTT. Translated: CASSLSQQAGDTQYF.

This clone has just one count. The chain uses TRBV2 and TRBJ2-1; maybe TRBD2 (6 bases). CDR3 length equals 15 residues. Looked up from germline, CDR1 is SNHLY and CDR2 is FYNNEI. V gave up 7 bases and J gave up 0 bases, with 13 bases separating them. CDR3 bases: TGTGCCAGCACCTCGGGGGTAAGCTCCTACAATGAGCAGTTCTTC. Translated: CASTSGVSSYNEQFF.

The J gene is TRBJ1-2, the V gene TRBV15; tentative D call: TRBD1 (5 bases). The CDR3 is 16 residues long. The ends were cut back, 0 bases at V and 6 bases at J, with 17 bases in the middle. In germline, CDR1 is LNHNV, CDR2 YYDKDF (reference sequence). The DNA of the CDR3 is TGTGCCACCAGCAGAGATAGGACAACTAGTCCGAATGGCTACACCTTC. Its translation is CATSRDRTTSPNGYTF.

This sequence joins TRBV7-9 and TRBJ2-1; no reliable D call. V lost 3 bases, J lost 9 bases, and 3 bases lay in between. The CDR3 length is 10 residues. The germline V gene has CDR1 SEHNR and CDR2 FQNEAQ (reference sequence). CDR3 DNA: TGTGCCAGCAGCTTCCTTGAGCAGTTCTTC. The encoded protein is CASSFLEQFF.

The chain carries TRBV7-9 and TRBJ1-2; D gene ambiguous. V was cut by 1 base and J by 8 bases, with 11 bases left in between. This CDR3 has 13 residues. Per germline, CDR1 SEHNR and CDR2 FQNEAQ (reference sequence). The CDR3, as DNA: TGTGCCAGCAGCTTAGGAGAGATGAGGGGCTACACCTTC. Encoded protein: CASSLGEMRGYTF.

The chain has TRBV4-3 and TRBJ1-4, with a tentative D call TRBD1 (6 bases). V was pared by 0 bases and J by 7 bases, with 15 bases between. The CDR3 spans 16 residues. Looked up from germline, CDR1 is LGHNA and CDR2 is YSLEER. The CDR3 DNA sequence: TGCGCCAGCAGCCAAGATAGTCAGGGGAGGCGTGAAAAACTGTTTTTT. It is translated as CASSQDSQGRREKLFF.

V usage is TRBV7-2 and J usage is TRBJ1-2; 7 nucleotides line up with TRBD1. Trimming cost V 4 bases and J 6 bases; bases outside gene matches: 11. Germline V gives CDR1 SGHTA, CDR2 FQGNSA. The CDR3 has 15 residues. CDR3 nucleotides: TGTGCCAGCAGCTCCCGACAGGGTATGATTCATGGCTACACCTTC. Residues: CASSSRQGMIHGYTF.

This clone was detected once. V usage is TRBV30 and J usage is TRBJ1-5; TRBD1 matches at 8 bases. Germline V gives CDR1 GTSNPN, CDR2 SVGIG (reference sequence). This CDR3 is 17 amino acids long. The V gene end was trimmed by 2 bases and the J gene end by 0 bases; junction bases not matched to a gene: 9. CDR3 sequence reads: CAWSPRLDRGSNQPQHF. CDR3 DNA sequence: TGTGCCTGGAGTCCCCGTCTCGACAGGGGTAGCAATCAGCCCCAGCATTTT.

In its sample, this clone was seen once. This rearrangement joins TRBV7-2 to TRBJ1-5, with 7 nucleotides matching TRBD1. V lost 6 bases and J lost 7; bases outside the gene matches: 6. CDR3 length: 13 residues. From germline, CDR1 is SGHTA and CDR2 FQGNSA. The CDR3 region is CASRGQAHQPQHF. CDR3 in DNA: TGTGCCAGCAGAGGACAGGCCCACCAGCCCCAGCATTTT.

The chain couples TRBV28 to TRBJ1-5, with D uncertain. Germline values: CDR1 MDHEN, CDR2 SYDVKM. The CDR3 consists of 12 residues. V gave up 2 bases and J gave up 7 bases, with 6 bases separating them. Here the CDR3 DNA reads TGTGCCAGCAGTTTAATATTCCAGCCCCAGCATTTT. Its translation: CASSLIFQPQHF.

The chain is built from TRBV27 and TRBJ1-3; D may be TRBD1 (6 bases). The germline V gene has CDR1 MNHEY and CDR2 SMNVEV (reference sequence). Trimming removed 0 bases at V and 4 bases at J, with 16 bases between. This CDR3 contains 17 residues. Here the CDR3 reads CASSLSFGGGAGNTIYF. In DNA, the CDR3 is TGTGCCAGCAGTTTATCATTTGGAGGGGGAGCCGGAAACACCATATATTTT.

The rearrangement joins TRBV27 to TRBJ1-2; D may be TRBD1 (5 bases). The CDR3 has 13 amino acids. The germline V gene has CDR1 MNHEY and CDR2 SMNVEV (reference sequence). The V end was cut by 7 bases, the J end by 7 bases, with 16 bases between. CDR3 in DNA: TGTGCCAGCATGGATGGGGTCGGGGGTGGCTACACCTTC. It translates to CASMDGVGGGYTF.

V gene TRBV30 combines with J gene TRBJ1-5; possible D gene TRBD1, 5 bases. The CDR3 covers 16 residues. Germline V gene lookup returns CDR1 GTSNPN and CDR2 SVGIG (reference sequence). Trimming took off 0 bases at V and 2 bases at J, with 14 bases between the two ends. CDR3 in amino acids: CAWSVGAGSGNQPQHF. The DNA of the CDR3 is TGTGCCTGGAGTGTAGGGGCCGGGTCGGGCAATCAGCCCCAGCATTTT.

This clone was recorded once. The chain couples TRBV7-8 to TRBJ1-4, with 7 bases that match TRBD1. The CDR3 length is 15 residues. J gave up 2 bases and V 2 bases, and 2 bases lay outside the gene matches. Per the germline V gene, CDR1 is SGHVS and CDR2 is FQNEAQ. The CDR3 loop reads CASSLSGQTNEKLFF. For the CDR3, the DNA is TGTGCCAGCAGCTTATCGGGACAGACTAATGAAAAACTGTTTTTT.

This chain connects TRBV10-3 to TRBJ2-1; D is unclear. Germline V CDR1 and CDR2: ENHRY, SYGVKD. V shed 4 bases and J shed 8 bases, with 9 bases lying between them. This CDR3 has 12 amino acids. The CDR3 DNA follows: TGTGCCATCAGTGTGGAACGGGATGAGCAGTTCTTC. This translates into CAISVERDEQFF.

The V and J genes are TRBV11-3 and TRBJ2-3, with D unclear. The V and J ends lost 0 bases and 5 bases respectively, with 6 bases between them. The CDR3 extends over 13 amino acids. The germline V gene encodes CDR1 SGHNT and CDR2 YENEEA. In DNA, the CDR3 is TGTGCCAGCAGCTTAGATCTGGTAGATACGCAGTATTTT. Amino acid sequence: CASSLDLVDTQYF.

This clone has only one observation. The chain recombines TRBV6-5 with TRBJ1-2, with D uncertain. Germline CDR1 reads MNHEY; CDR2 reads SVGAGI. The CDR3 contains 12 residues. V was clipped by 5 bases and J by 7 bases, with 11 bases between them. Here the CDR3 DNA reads TGTGCCAGCAGTGACCGGTTGGGTGGCTACACCTTC. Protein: CASSDRLGGYTF.

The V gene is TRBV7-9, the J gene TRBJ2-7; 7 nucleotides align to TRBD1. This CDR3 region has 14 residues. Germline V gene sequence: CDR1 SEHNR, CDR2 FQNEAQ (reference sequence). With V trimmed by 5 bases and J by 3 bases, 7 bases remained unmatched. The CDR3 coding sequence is TGTGCCAGCAGCCCACAGGGGATTGACTACGAGCAGTACTTC. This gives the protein CASSPQGIDYEQYF.

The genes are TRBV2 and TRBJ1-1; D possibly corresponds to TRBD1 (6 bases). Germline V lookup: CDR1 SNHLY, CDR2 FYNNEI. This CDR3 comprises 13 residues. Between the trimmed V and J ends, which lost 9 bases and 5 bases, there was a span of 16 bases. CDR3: CASGQTTRTEAFF. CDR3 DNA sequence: TGTGCCAGTGGACAGACCACAAGAACTGAAGCTTTCTTT.